Each of the 9 T cell receptor beta chains below was sequenced from the same sample in a study of T cell responses to AZD1222 COVID-19 vaccine. Method: immunoSEQ multiplex PCR; TCRdb's copy keeps in-frame clones and lacks some. The sample includes around 140,000 clones, 80% to 95% of them seen just once. Source: peripheral blood, taken 28 days after the second AZD1222 dose. These receptors were obtained from an adult who received the AZD1222 COVID-19 vaccine.

The V gene is TRBV2, the J gene TRBJ2-1; tentative D call: TRBD1 (6 bases). The CDR3 extends over 11 amino acids. Germline V lookup: CDR1 SNHLY, CDR2 FYNNEI. V lost 9 bases and J lost 8, with 11 bases in between. The CDR3 spells CASTGYHEQFF. CDR3 nucleotides: TGTGCCAGTACAGGGTACCATGAGCAGTTCTTC.

CDR3 bases: TGTGCCAGCAGCCCCGGGACGCAACGTAATGAAAAACTGTTTTTT. This codes for CASSPGTQRNEKLFF. The chain is built from TRBV7-9 and TRBJ1-4; perhaps TRBD1 as D (5 bases). Looked up from germline, CDR1 is SEHNR and CDR2 is FQNEAQ (reference sequence). The CDR3 runs to 15 residues. The V end was cut by 5 bases, the J end by 4 bases, with 14 bases between.

This clone occurred once. V and J are TRBV11-2 and TRBJ2-5; D not certain. Looked up from germline, CDR1 is SGHAT and CDR2 is FQNNGV. V dropped 6 bases and J dropped 2 bases, with 4 bases sitting between them. This CDR3 contains 11 residues. CDR3 sequence (DNA): TGTGCCAGCAGTCCGCAAGAGACCCAGTACTTC. Amino acid sequence: CASSPQETQYF.

The V call is TRBV9, the J call TRBJ2-1; unclear D gene. This CDR3 has 14 amino acids. From germline, CDR1 is SGDLS and CDR2 YYNGEE. The V end was cut by 0 bases, the J end by 7 bases, with 11 bases between. The CDR3 sequence is CASSVVSLGNEQFF. The CDR3 DNA follows: TGTGCCAGCAGCGTAGTTTCGCTAGGGAATGAGCAGTTCTTC.

This chain uses TRBV6-1 with TRBJ1-5, with unresolved D. V was clipped by 1 base and J by 7 bases, with 11 bases between them. Germline V gene data show CDR1 as MNHNS and CDR2 as SASEGT. The CDR3 loop spans 14 amino acids. In DNA, the CDR3 is TGTGCCAGCAGTGAAGTGGCCCCTCGGCAGCCCCAGCATTTT. Its translation: CASSEVAPRQPQHF.

This clone was seen a single time. The chain is built from TRBV12-3 or TRBV12-4 and TRBJ2-2, with TRBD1 matching 7 bases. V gave up 5 bases and J gave up 6 bases; unmatched junction bases: 3. This CDR3 spans 13 amino acids. The CDR3 DNA sequence: TGTGCCAGCAGTCAACAGGGGCCCGGGGAGCTGTTTTTT. This encodes CASSQQGPGELFF.

The chain is built from TRBV9 and TRBJ1-1; 7 bases fit TRBD1. From germline, CDR1 is SGDLS and CDR2 YYNGEE. Trimming at V came to 3 bases and at J to 6 bases, leaving 11 bases not matched to a gene. The CDR3 has 15 residues. The DNA for the CDR3 is TGTGCCAGCAGCGCCCAGGGGGGCAGGGTCCCTGAAGCTTTCTTT. The encoded protein is CASSAQGGRVPEAFF.

The chain combines TRBV19 with TRBJ1-1; D may be TRBD1 (5 bases). This CDR3 comprises 15 residues. Germline-derived CDR1 and CDR2 are LNHDA and SQIVND (reference sequence). The ends were cut back, 8 bases at V and 0 bases at J, with 16 bases in the middle. CDR3 amino acids: CASGNRIVLNTEAFF. CDR3 nucleotides: TGTGCCAGTGGAAACAGGATTGTCTTGAACACTGAAGCTTTCTTT.

The V call is TRBV24-1, the J call TRBJ1-2, with 11 bases fitting TRBD1. CDR1 KGHDR and CDR2 SFDVKD come from the germline V gene. With 4 bases clipped from V and 7 bases from J, the junction kept 13 bases outside the gene matches. This CDR3 has 17 amino acids. The CDR3 nucleotides read TGTGCCACCAGTGAGGCCGGGACAGGGGGATCCGCAGCTGGCTACACCTTC. Protein: CATSEAGTGGSAAGYTF.